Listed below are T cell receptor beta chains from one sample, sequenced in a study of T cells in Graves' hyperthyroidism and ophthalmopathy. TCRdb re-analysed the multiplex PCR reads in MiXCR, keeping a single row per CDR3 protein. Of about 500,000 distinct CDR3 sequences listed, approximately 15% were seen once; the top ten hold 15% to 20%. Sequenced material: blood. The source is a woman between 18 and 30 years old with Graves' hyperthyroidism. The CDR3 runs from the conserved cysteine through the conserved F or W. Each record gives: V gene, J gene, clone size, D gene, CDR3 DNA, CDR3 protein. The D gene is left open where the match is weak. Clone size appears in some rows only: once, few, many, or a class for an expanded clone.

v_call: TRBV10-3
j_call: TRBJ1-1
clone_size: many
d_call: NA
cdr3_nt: TGTGCCATCAGTGACCCTTACACTGAAGCTTTCTTT
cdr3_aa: CAISDPYTEAFF

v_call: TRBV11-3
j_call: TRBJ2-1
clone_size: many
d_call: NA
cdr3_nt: TGTGCCAGCACCATGTATGGGGGGAGCTCCTACAATGAGCAGTTCTTC
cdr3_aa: CASTMYGGSSYNEQFF

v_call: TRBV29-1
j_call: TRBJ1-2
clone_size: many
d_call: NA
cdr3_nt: TGCAGCGTTGATTGGGCAGCAAACTATGGCTACACCTTC
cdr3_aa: CSVDWAANYGYTF

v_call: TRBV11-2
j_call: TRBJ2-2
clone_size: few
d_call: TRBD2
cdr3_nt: TGTGCCAGCAGCCTTAATAGCGGGGAAACAAACACCGGGGAGCTGTTTTTT
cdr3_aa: CASSLNSGETNTGELFF

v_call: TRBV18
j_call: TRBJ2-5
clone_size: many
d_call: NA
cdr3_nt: TGTGCCAGCTCACCACAGGGGAGGCAAGAGACCCAGTACTTC
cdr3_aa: CASSPQGRQETQYF

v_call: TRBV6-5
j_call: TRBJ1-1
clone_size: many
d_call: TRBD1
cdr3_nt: TGTGCCAGCAGTTATCGGACAGGTGTCACTGAAGCTTTCTTT
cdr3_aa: CASSYRTGVTEAFF

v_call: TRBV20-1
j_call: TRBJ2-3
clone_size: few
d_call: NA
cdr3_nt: TGCAGTGCTTATCTTGGGAGGGGGCTTCGGACAGATACGCAGTATTTT
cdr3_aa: CSAYLGRGLRTDTQYF

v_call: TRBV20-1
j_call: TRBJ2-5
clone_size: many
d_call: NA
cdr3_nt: TGCAGTGCTAGAGATGAAGGGCTGCAAGAGACCCAGTACTTC
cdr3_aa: CSARDEGLQETQYF

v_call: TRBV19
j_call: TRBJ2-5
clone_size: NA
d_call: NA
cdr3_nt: TGTGCCAGCGAGGGGGGGGGGGAGACCCAGTACTTC
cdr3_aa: CASEGGGETQYF

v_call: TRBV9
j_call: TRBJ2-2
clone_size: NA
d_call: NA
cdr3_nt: TGTGCCAGCAGCGTTGACCCGAACACCGGGGAGCTGTTTTTT
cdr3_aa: CASSVDPNTGELFF

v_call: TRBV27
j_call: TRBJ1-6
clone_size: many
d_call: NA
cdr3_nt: TGTGCCAGCAGCAAAGTATCATACGGTTCACCCCTCCACTTT
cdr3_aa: CASSKVSYGSPLHF

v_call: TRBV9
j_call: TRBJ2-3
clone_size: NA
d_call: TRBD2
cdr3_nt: TGTGCCAGCAGCGTTAGCGGGAGGGCTGATACGCAGTATTTT
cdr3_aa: CASSVSGRADTQYF

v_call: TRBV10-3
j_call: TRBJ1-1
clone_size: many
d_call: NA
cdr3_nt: TGTGCCATTCAGGACAGAAATGAAGCTTTCTTT
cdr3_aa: CAIQDRNEAFF

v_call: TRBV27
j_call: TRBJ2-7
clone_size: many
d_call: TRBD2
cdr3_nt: TGTGCCAGCAGTTTAGTCCCTAGCGGGAGTCTCCACTACGAGCAGTACTTC
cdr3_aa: CASSLVPSGSLHYEQYF

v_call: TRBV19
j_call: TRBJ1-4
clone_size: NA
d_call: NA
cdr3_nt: TGTGCCAGTAGGCGACAGCCAACTAATGAAAAACTGTTTTTT
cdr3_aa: CASRRQPTNEKLFF

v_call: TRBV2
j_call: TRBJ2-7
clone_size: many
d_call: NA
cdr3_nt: TGTGCCAGCAGTGTGCAGGTTGGCTACGAGCAGTACTTC
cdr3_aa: CASSVQVGYEQYF

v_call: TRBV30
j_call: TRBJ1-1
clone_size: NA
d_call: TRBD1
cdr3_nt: TGTGCCTGGAGTGGTAAGACAGGGGGTACTGAAGCTTTCTTT
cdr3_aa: CAWSGKTGGTEAFF

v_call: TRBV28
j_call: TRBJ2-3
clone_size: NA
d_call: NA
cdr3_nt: TGTGCCAGCAGTTTTATGACACCTTCCTCAGATACGCAGTATTTT
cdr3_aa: CASSFMTPSSDTQYF

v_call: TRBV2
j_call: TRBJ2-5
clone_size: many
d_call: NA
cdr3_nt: TGTGCCAGCAGAGAATTAGGACAGCTACAAGAGACCCAGTACTTC
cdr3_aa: CASRELGQLQETQYF

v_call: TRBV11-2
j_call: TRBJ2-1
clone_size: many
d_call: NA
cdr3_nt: TGTGCCAGCACCTCGCCTCCATTTTTATACAATGAGCAGTTCTTC
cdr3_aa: CASTSPPFLYNEQFF

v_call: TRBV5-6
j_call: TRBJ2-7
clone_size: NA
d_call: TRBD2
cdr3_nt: TGTGCCAGCAGCTTGGAACTAGCGGGAGGATCCTACGAGCAGTACTTC
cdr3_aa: CASSLELAGGSYEQYF

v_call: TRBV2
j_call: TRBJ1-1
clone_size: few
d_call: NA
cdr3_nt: TGTGCCAGCAGTGCCTCAGGAGAAGCTTTCTTT
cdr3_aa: CASSASGEAFF

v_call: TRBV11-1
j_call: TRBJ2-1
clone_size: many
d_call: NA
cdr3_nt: TGTGCCAGCAACTTAAGATACAATGAGCAGTTCTTC
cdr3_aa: CASNLRYNEQFF

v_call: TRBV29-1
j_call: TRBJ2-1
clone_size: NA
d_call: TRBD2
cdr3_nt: TGCAGCGTCCCCGGGGGAGGGGTAACTTGGAATGAGCAGTTCTTC
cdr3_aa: CSVPGGGVTWNEQFF

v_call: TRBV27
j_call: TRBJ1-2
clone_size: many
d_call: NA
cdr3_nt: TGTGCCAGCAGTCCCCTCGCGGGGGCCTATGGCTACACCTTC
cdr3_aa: CASSPLAGAYGYTF

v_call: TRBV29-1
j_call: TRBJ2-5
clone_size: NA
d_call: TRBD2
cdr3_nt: TGCAGCGTCCTAGCGGGAGAAGAGACCCAGTACTTC
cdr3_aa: CSVLAGEETQYF

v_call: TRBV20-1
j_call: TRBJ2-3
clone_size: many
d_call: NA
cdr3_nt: TGCAGTGCTCTCCCCCCTATGGGGTCCCTGGGTACGCAGTATTTT
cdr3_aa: CSALPPMGSLGTQYF

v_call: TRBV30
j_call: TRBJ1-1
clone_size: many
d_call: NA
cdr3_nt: TGTGCCTGGAACCCATATATGAACACTGAAGCTTTCTTT
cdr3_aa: CAWNPYMNTEAFF

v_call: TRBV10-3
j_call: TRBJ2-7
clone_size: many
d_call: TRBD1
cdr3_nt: TGTGCCATCAGGAGACAGGGGGCCGTTTCCTACGAGCAGTACTTC
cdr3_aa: CAIRRQGAVSYEQYF

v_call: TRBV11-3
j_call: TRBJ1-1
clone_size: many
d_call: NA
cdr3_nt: TGTGCCAGCAGAGTGGCCGGTACCACTGAAGCTTTCTTT
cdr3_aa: CASRVAGTTEAFF

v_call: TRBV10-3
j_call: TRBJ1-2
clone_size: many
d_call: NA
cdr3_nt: TGTGCCATCAAACAGACAGATAACTATGGCTACACCTTC
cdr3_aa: CAIKQTDNYGYTF

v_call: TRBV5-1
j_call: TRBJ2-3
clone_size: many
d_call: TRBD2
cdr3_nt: TGCGCCAGCAGCTTGGGACTAGCGGGAGGGCCAGGGGGAGATACGCAGTATTTT
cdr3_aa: CASSLGLAGGPGGDTQYF

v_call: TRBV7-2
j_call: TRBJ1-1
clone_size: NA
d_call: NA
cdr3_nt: TGTGCCAGCAGCGTTGAACAGACCCTAGGACTCACTGAAGCTTTCTTT
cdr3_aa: CASSVEQTLGLTEAFF

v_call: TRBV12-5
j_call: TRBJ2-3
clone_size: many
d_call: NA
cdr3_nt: TGTGCTAGTGGTTTGGTAATAGCCATGTTCACAGATACGCAGTATTTT
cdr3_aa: CASGLVIAMFTDTQYF

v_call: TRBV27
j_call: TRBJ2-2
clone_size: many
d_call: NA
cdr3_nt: TGTGCCAGCAGTTTTGCGAAGAACACCGGGGAGCTGTTTTTT
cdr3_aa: CASSFAKNTGELFF

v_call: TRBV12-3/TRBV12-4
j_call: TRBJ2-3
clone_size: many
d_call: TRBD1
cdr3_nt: TGTGCCAGCAGTTTGGACAGGGGAACGCAGTATTTT
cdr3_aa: CASSLDRGTQYF

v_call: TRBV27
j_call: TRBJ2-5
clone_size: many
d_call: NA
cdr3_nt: TGTGCCAGCAGTTTTGCCAGGGGAGGATCGGGAGAGACCCAGTACTTC
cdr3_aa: CASSFARGGSGETQYF

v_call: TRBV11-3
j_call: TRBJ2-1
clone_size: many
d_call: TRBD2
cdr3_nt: TGTGCCAGCAGCTGGGGAGAGGCGGGAGATGAGCAGTTCTTC
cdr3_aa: CASSWGEAGDEQFF

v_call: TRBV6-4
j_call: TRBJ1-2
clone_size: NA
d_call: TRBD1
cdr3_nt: TGTGCCAGCAGTACCACGAACGTCCCCCGACAGGGGGGAGGGGGGGGCTACACCTTC
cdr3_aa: CASSTTNVPRQGGGGGYTF

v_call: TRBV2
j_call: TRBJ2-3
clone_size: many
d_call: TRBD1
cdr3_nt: TGTGCCAGCAGCGCCGGGACAGTAGGAGATACGCAGTATTTT
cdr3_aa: CASSAGTVGDTQYF

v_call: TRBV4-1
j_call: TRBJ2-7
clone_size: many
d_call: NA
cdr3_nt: TGCGCCAGCAGCTCCGGACTAAGTTCCTACGAGCAGTACTTC
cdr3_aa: CASSSGLSSYEQYF

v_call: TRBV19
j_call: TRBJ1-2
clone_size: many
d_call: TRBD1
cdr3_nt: TGTGCCAGTACCATACCGGGACAGGGGTACGGCTACACCTTC
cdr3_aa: CASTIPGQGYGYTF

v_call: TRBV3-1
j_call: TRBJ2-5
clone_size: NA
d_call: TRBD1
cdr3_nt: TGTGCCAGCAGCCAAGTACCTCGACAGGGGGGGACCCAGTACTTC
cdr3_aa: CASSQVPRQGGTQYF

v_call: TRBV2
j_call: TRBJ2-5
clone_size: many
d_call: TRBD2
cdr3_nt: TGTGCCAGCAGACACGGGACTAGCGGGAGGTTGGAGACCCAGTACTTC
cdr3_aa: CASRHGTSGRLETQYF

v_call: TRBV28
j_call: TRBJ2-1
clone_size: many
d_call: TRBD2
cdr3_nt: TGTGCCAGCGACTCCAGGCGTACTAGCGGGAGCGGGGAGCAGTTCTTC
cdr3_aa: CASDSRRTSGSGEQFF

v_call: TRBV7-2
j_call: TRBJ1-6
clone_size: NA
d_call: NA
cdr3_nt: TGTGCCAGCAGCTTAGTCGGACTACGGTATAATTCACCCCTCCACTTT
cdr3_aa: CASSLVGLRYNSPLHF

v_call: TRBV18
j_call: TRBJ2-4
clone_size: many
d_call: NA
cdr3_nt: TGTGCCAGCTCACGGAGCGAGAACGGTCAGTACTTC
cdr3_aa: CASSRSENGQYF

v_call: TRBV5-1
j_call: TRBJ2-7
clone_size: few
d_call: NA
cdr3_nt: TGCGCCAGCCACAACAGCGGGTCATACGAGCAGTACTTC
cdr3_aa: CASHNSGSYEQYF

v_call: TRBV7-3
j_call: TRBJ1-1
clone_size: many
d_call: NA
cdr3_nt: TGTGCCAGCAGCCCTACAGGGACCACTGAAGCTTTCTTT
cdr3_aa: CASSPTGTTEAFF